Sequencing of this T cell receptor beta chain was carried out in a study of cytomegalovirus exposure and HLA in healthy donors. Germline loops: CDR1 MNHEY, CDR2 SMNVEV (reference sequence). The CDR3 contains 14 residues. V lost 0 bases and J lost 4, with 9 bases in between. Amplification used 60 Vbeta primers and 13 Jbeta primers. Method: immunoSEQ multiplex PCR; TCRdb's copy keeps in-frame clones and lacks some. The sample lists about 140,000 clones; roughly 80% were seen once. Findings and caveats of the study: In vitro assays verified that a few CMV-associated chains recognized CMV antigens specifically.

On this clone itself: Its antigen is not known.

Material for sequencing was PBMCs. The chain employs TRBV27 and TRBJ1-1; D unclear. The clonotype comes from a man aged 40-50 years in good health and CMV-seronegative. In nucleotides, the CDR3 is TGTGCCAGCAGTTTATCCCCAGTATCCACTGAAGCTTTCTTT. As protein: CASSLSPVSTEAFF.